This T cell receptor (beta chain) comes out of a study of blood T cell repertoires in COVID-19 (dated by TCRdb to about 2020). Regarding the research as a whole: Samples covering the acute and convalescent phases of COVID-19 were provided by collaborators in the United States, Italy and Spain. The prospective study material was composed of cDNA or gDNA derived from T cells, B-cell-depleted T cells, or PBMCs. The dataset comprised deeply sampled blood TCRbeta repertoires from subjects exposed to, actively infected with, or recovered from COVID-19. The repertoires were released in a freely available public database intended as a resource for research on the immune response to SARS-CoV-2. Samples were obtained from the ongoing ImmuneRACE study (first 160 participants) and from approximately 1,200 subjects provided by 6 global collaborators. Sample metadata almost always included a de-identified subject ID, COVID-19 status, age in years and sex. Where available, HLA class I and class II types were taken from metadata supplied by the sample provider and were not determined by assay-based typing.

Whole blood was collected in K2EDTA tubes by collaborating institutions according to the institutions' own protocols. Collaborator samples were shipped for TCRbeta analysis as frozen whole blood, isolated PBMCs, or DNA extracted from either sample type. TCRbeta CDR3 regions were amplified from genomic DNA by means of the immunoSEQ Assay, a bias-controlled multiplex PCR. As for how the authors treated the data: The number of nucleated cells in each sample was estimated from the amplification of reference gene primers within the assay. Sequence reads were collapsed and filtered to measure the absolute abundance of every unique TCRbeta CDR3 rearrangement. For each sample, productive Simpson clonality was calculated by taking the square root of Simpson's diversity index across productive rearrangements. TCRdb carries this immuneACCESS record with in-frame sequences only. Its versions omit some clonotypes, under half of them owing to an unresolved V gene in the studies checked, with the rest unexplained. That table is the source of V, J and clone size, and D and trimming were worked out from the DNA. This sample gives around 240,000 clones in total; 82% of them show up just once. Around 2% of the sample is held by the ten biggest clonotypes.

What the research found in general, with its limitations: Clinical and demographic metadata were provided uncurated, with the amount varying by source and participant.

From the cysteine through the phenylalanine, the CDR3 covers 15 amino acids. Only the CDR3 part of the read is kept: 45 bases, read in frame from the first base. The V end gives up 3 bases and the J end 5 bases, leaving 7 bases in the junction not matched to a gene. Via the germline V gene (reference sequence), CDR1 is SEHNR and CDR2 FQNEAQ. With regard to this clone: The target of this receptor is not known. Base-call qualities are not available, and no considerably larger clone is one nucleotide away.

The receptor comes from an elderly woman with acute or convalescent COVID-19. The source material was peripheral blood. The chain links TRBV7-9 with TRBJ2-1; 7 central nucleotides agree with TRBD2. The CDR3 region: CASSLGLAVNNEQFF. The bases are TGTGCCAGCAGCTTGGGGCTAGCGGTTAACAATGAGCAGTTCTTC.